What follows are 7 T cell receptor beta chains derived from one specimen sequenced in a study of Ad26.COV2.S vaccination and SARS-CoV-2 variants. Using immunoSEQ multiplex PCR, the repertoire was profiled, and TCRdb retains in-frame clones only, with some absent. Of hundreds of thousands of clones listed, roughly 86% are singletons. Described treatment: 19 received Ad26.COV2.S at low or high dose, single or two shots; about 5 received placebo; per-sample allocation not given. Sampling occurred on day 63 after the first vaccine or placebo injection. The sequenced sample was peripheral blood, obtained in a trial of Ad26.COV2.S vaccine versus placebo. These receptors all come from a person between 18 and 59 years old who received the Ad26.COV2.S COVID-19 vaccine or a placebo.

The rearrangement joins TRBV24-1 to TRBJ1-2; TRBD1 matches at 8 bases. The germline V gene has CDR1 KGHDR and CDR2 SFDVKD. The CDR3 totals 16 residues. V shed 4 bases, J shed 6 bases, and the junction held 12 bases outside the gene matches. CDR3 DNA: TGTGCCACCAGTGAGTTGAGGGCCGGGACAGGTGATGGCTACACCTTC. Its translation is CATSELRAGTGDGYTF.

The chain recombines TRBV25-1 with TRBJ2-2; 7 bases fit TRBD2. V shed 1 base, J shed 1 base, and the junction held 3 bases outside the gene matches. The CDR3 spans 16 residues. Germline CDR1 reads MGHDK; CDR2 reads SYGVNS. CDR3 amino acids: CASSELASGNTGELFF. The CDR3 DNA reads TGTGCCAGCAGTGAATTGGCTAGCGGGAACACCGGGGAGCTGTTTTTT.

This rearrangement joins TRBV19 to TRBJ2-2, with D perhaps being TRBD1 or TRBD2 (6 bases each). The ends were cut back, 1 base at V and 4 bases at J, with 10 bases in the middle. Germline values: CDR1 LNHDA, CDR2 SQIVND (reference sequence). This CDR3 comprises 15 residues. The CDR3 here is CASSIAGGVTGELFF. CDR3 DNA sequence: TGTGCCAGTAGTATAGCCGGGGGCGTCACCGGGGAGCTGTTTTTT. The complete variable domain, with remaining parts taken from reference TRBV19 and TRBJ2-2, reads DGGITQSPKYLFRKEGQNVTLSCEQNLNHDAMYWYRQDPGQGLRLIYYSQIVNDFQKGDIAEGYSVSREKKESFPLTVTSAQKNPTAFYLCASSIAGGVTGELFFGEGSRLTVL.

The gene calls are TRBV5-4 and TRBJ1-1, with TRBD1 matching 11 bases. V lost 4 bases and J lost 5; bases outside the gene matches: 10. The CDR3 sequence is 16 residues long. Germline CDR1 and CDR2: SGHNT and YYREEE (reference sequence). The CDR3 reads CASSIGQGALGTEAFF. CDR3 DNA: TGTGCCAGCAGCATAGGACAGGGGGCGTTGGGGACTGAAGCTTTCTTT.

In its sample, this clone was seen once. J is TRBJ2-1 and V is TRBV7-9, with 11 bases that match TRBD2. The germline V gene encodes CDR1 SEHNR and CDR2 FQNEAQ (reference sequence). V lost 5 bases and J lost 6; bases outside the gene matches: 6. This CDR3 is 15 amino acids long. DNA for the CDR3: TGTGCCAGCAGCCGGACTAGCGGGCCGTCCAATGAGCAGTTCTTC. Translation gives CASSRTSGPSNEQFF. Full variable domain (rest looked up from reference TRBV7-9 and TRBJ2-1): DTGVSQNPRHKITKRGQNVTFRCDPISEHNRLYWYRQTLGQGPEFLTYFQNEAQLEKSRLLSDRFSAERPKGSFSTLEIQRTEQGDSAMYLCASSRTSGPSNEQFFGPGTRLTVL.

The chain is built from TRBV9 and TRBJ2-1, with 10 bases fitting TRBD2. This CDR3 comprises 16 residues. The germline V gene has CDR1 SGDLS and CDR2 YYNGEE. Germline trimming cut 0 bases from V and 6 bases from J; bases unmatched to any gene: 6. The CDR3 is CASSVVASGGANEQFF. The CDR3 DNA reads TGTGCCAGCAGCGTAGTAGCCAGCGGGGGGGCCAATGAGCAGTTCTTC.

Concerning this clone itself: The germline gene is not matched at one end of the junction; a read error may be the cause. V gene TRBV23-1 combines with J gene TRBJ2-7; D possibly matches TRBD1 or TRBD2 (5 bases each). TRBV23-1 is an ORF, with its function uncertain. The CDR3 length is 13 residues. CDR3 sequence (DNA): TGCGCCAGCGGTCAGGCAGGGAGCTACGAGCAGTACTTC. Amino acid sequence: CASGQAGSYEQYF.